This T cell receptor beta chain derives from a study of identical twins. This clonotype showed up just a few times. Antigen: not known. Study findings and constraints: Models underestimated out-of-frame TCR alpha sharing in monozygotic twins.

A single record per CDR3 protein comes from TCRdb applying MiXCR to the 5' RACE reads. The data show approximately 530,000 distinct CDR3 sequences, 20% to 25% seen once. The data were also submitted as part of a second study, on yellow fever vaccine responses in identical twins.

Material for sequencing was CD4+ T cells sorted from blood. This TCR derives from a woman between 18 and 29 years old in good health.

CDR3: CASSYLSRDRRTNTGELFF. CDR3 coding DNA: TGTGCCAGCAGTTATTTATCCCGGGACAGAAGAACGAACACCGGGGAGCTGTTTTTT. The chain carries TRBV27 and TRBJ2-2, with TRBD1 matching 7 bases. Germline CDR1 reads MNHEY; CDR2 reads SMNVEV (reference sequence). Losses at the gene ends were 4 bases for V and 0 bases for J; bases not matched to a gene: 14. The CDR3 has 19 residues.